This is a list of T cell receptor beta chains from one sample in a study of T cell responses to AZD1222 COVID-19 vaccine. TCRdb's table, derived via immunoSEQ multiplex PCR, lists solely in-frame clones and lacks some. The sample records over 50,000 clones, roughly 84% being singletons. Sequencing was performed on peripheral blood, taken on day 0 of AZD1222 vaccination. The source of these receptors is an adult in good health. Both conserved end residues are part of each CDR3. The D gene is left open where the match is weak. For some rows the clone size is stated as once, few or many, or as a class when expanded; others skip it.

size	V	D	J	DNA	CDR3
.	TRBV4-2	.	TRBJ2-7	TGTGCCAGCAGCCGCGAAAGGCAGGGGCACGAGCAGTACTTC	CASSRERQGHEQYF
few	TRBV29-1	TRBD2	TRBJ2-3	TGCAGCGTTCGATCTAGCGGGTCCCGGGATACGCAGTATTTT	CSVRSSGSRDTQYF
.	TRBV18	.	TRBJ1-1	TGTGCCAGCTCACCAGGGACGAATACGAACACTGAAGCTTTCTTT	CASSPGTNTNTEAFF
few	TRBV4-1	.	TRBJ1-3	TGCGCCAGCAGCCAAGCAGCTCTGCCTACCATATATTTT	CASSQAALPTIYF
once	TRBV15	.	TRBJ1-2	TGTGCCACCAGCAGAGTATACAGGAGAAGCACCTATGGCTACACCTTC	CATSRVYRRSTYGYTF
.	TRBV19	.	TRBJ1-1	TGTGCCAGTAGTATCATCGGGGTATTGAACACTGAAGCTTTCTTT	CASSIIGVLNTEAFF
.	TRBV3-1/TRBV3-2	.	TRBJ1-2	TGTGCCAGCAGCGAGACGGGAGCCCCCTATGGCTACACCTTC	CASSETGAPYGYTF
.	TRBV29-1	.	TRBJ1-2	TGCAGCGTAGACGGTGGGTATGGCTACACCTTC	CSVDGGYGYTF
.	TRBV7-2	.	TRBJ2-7	TGTGCCAGCAGCTACGTGGCCCTTTACGAGCAGTACTTC	CASSYVALYEQYF
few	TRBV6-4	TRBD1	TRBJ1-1	TGTGCCAGTAGCAAGCGCGAGGGACAGGGGAACACTGAAGCTTTCTTT	CASSKREGQGNTEAFF
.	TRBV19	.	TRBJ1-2	TGTGCCAGTACTCGCCCGGGATGGGGCTACACCTTC	CASTRPGWGYTF
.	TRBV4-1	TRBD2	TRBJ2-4	TGCGCCAGCAGCCCTGGACTAGCGGGGGGGCCTAGCAAAAACATTCAGTACTTC	CASSPGLAGGPSKNIQYF
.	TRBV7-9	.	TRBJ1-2	TGTGCCAGCACCTCGCGAGGGGTGAGCTACACCTTC	CASTSRGVSYTF
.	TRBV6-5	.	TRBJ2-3	TGTGCCAGCAGTTATTCCCAGGGGGGGCCCGCAGATACGCAGTATTTT	CASSYSQGGPADTQYF
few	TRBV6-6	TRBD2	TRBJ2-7	TGTGCCAGCAGTCACATCACTAGCGGGGGGCAACCCTACGAGCAGTACTTC	CASSHITSGGQPYEQYF
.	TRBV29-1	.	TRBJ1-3	TGCAGCGTTGAAGATCTAGGCGCTTTTGGAAACACCATATATTTT	CSVEDLGAFGNTIYF
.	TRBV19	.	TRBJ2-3	TGTGCCAGTAGCTTGGCAAATTCAGATACGCAGTATTTT	CASSLANSDTQYF
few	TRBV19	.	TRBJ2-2	TGTGCCAGTAGTGTAGACAGCGCGAACACCGGGGAGCTGTTTTTT	CASSVDSANTGELFF
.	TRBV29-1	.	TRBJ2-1	TGCAGCGCTGGGGGACTTTACAATGAGCAGTTCTTC	CSAGGLYNEQFF
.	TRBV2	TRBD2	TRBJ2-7	TGTGCCAGCAGTGAGCTAGCGGAAGCCTACGAGCAGTACTTC	CASSELAEAYEQYF
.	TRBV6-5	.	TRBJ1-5	TGTGCCAGCAACCCGGACAGTTATAGCAATCAGCCCCAGCATTTT	CASNPDSYSNQPQHF
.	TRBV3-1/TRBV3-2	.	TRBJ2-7	TGTGCCAGCAGCCCGAGGACACCGCTCCTGTACTTC	CASSPRTPLLYF
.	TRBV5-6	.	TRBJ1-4	TGTGCCAGCAGCTTCCAAGACAGAAATGAAAAACTGTTTTTT	CASSFQDRNEKLFF
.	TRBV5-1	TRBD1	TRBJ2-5	TGCGCCAGCAGCTTTACCGACAGGGCAGGGACCCAGTACTTC	CASSFTDRAGTQYF